The clone carrying this T cell receptor (beta chain) showed up just a few times. As yet, its antigen is unknown. The source of the sample is a study of cytomegalovirus exposure and HLA in healthy donors. Study-level findings and limits: As a later analysis revealed, most CMV-associated TCR beta chains appeared HLA-restricted. Based on reports, TCR beta sequences accurately predicted HLA-A and HLA-B alleles for most subjects. The productive fraction for most TCR beta V segments was about 90% or about 30% in an earlier analysis. The study assumed roughly uniform donor sequencing depth for presence/absence analyses.

The CDR3 runs to 16 residues. V lost 1 base and J 3 bases, leaving 16 bases between the germline ends. The V gene's germline CDR1 is SEHNR and CDR2 FQNEAQ (reference sequence). The PCR was carried out with 60 Vbeta primers and 13 Jbeta primers. The data were produced by immunoSEQ multiplex PCR, yet TCRdb's version contains in-frame clones alone and is incomplete. The data hold some 130,000 clones, with more than 70% observed a single time. J is TRBJ2-7 and V is TRBV7-9; perhaps TRBD2 as D (7 bases). Sequencing was done on a sample of PBMCs. The sequence derives from a male donor in good health and CMV-seropositive. The CDR3 loop reads CASSLGGGANYYEQYF. In nucleotides, the CDR3 is TGTGCCAGCAGCTTAGGTGGGGGGGCTAATTACTACGAGCAGTACTTC.